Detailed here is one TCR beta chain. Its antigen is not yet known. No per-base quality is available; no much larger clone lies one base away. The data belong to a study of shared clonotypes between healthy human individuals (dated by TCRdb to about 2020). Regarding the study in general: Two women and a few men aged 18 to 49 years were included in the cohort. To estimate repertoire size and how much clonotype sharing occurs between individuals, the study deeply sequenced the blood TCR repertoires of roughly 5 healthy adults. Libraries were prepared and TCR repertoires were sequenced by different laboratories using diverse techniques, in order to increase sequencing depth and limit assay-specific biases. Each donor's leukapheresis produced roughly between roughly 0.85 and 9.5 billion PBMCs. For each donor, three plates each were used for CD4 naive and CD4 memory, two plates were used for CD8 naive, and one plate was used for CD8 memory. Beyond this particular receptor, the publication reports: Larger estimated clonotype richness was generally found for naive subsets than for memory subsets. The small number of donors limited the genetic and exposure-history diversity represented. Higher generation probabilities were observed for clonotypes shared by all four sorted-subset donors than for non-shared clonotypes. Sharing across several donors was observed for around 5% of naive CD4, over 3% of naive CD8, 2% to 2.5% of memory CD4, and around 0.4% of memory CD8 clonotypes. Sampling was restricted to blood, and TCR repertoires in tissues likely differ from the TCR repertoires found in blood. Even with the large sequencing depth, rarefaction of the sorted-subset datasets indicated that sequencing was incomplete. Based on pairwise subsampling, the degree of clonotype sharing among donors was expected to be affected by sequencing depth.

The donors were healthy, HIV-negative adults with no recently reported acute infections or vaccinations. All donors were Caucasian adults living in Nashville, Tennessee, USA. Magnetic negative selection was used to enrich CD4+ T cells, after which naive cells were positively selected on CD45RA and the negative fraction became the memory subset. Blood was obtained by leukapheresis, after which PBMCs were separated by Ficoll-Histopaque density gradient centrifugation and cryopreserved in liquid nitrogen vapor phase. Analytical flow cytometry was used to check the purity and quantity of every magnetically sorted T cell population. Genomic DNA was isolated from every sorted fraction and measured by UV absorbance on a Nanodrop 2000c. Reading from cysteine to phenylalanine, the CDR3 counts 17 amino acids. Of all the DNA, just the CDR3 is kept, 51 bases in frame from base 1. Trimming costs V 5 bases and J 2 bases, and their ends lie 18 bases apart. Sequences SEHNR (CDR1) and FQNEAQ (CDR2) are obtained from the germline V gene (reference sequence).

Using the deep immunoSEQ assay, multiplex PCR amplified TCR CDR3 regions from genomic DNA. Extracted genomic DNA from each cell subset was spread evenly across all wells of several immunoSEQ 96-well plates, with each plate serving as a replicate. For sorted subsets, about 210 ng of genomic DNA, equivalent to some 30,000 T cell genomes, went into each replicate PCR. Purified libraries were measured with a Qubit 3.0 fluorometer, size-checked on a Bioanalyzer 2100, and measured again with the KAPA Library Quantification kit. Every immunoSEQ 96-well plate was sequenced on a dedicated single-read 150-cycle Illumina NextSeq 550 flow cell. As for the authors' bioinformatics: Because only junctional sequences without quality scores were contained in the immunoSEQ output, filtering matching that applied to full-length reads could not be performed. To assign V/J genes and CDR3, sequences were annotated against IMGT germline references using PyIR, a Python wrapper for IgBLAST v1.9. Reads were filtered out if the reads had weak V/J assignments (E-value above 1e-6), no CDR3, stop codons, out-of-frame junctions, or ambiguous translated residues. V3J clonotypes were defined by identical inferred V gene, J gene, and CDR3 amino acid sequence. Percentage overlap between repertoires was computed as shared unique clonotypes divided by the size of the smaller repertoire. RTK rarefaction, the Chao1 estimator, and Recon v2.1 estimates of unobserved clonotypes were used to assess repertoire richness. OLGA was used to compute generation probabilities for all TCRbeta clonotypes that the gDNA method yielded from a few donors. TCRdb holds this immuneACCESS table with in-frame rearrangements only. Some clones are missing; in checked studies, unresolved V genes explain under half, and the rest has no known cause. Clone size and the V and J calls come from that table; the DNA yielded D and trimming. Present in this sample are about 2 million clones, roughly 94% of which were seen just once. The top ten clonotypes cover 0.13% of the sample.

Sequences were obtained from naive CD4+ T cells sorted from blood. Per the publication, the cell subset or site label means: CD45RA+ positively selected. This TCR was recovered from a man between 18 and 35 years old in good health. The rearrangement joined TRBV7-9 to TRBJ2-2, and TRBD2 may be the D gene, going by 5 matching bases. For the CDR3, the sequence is CASSPRTDIPNTGELFF. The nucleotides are TGTGCCAGCAGCCCGAGGACTGATATTCCCAACACCGGGGAGCTGTTTTTT.